The T cell receptor (beta chain) under discussion was sequenced for a study of cytomegalovirus exposure and HLA in healthy donors. General study results and limits: There were some V segments, including TRBV6-2 and TRBV6-3, excluded as indistinguishable. In an earlier analysis, in some 500 donors, most V segments appeared productive either ~90% or ~30% of the time.

Both 60 Vbeta primers and 13 Jbeta primers went into the PCR. Sequenced by immunoSEQ multiplex PCR; TCRdb stores in-frame clones only, minus some. The data hold 150,000 or so clones, with roughly 70% observed a single time. V was pared by 5 bases and J by 9 bases, with 7 bases of the junction left unmatched. There are 14 residues in the CDR3. Germline V gene sequence: CDR1 SGHAT, CDR2 FQNNGV. Each donor was nominally healthy when sampled (though unrecorded immune exposures were likely). Comment on this clone: Its antigen is as yet unknown.

Sequenced: PBMCs. The rearrangement uses TRBV11-2 and TRBJ1-3, with 10 bases identical to TRBD1. The TCR originated in a man younger than 40 in good health and CMV-seropositive. The CDR3 region is CASSRDRGYSTIYF. CDR3 in DNA: TGTGCCAGCAGCCGGGACAGGGGTTATAGCACCATATATTTT. The full variable domain, completed using reference TRBV11-2 and TRBJ1-3, is EAGVAQSPRYKIIEKRQSVAFWCNPISGHATLYWYQQILGQGPKLLIQFQNNGVVDDSQLPKDRFSAERLKGVDSTLKIQPAKLEDSAVYLCASSRDRGYSTIYFGEGSWLTVV.